This T cell receptor (beta chain) was obtained from a study of PD-1 blockade in classical Hodgkin lymphoma. Described time point: newly diagnosed, previously untreated cHL patient sample. Comparators were PBMCs taken from newly diagnosed, untreated classical Hodgkin lymphoma. Notes on the study in general: Reports described newly diagnosed patients as having lower baseline TCR diversity than healthy donors. Although disease activity or prior therapy may be involved, causes of the repertoire differences remain undefined.

Trimming stripped 2 bases from V and 2 bases from J, with 10 bases between. The CDR3 loop spans 14 amino acids. CDR1 is LGHNT and CDR2 is FRNRAP in the germline V gene. The repertoire was sequenced with immunoSEQ multiplex PCR; TCRdb's copy has only in-frame clones and lacks some. The data contain 20,000 to 25,000 clones, approximately 93% of them singletons. This clone appeared a single time. Antigen specificity is unknown. The J gene is TRBJ2-7, the V gene TRBV12-5; weak D call: TRBD2 (6 bases). The receptor was derived from a human donor with classical Hodgkin lymphoma. Material for sequencing was peripheral blood mononuclear cells (PBMCs). In DNA, the CDR3 is TGTGCTAGTGGTTTGTACCCGGGGGCCTACGAGCAGTACTTC. Translated: CASGLYPGAYEQYF.